This note documents a single TCR beta chain sequence. Its antigen is not known. This specimen belongs to a study of CD8 T cells in Susac syndrome. CDR3 length: 13 amino acids. Germline loops: CDR1 SQVTM, CDR2 ANQGSEA. V trimming: 2 bases; J trimming: 8 bases; junction bases outside the gene matches: 6. CD8+ and CD4+ T cells from blood underwent TCR beta sequencing. Matching for age and sex applied to the controls, who were healthy donors. Study results and caveats: As the study acknowledged, the number of individuals who were part of its TCR sequencing and HLA analysis was relatively small.

The RNA input was about 0.5 to 1 ug, and it was reverse transcribed with random hexamers. An immunoSEQ multiplex PCR amplified TCR beta CDR3 over 54 Vbeta and 13 Jbeta. TCRdb re-derived calls from the immunoSEQ multiplex PCR reads in MiXCR, one entry per CDR3 protein. Here the sample spans some 90,000 distinct CDR3 sequences, roughly 93% being singletons. The sample consisted of CD8+ T cells from PBMCs. The source is a human donor in good health. V gene TRBV29-1 combines with J gene TRBJ1-2; 9 bases are shared with TRBD1. CDR3 sequence reads: CSVEPGQGGGYTF. CDR3 coding DNA: TGCAGCGTTGAACCGGGACAGGGTGGAGGCTACACCTTC.